The 15 T cell receptor beta chains below were found in one sample sequenced in a study of blood T cell repertoires in COVID-19. Libraries were prepared by immunoSEQ multiplex PCR; TCRdb keeps only in-frame clonotypes and omits some of them. The sample lists some 70,000 clones; about 80% were seen once. Sequencing was performed on peripheral blood. The receptors originated from an older woman with acute or convalescent COVID-19.

The chain has TRBV7-8 and TRBJ2-7; TRBD2 agrees at 7 bases. The CDR3 contains 16 residues. The junction had 8 bases not matched to a gene; V was cut back by 1 base and J by 2 bases. Germline V lookup: CDR1 SGHVS, CDR2 FQNEAQ. Here the CDR3 reads CASSLGGGLITYEQYF. In nucleotides, the CDR3 is TGTGCCAGCAGCTTAGGGGGGGGACTTATAACCTACGAGCAGTACTTC.

This sequence joins TRBV9 and TRBJ1-4; TRBD1 aligns across 9 bases. CDR1 and CDR2 from the germline V gene are SGDLS and YYNGEE. V trimming: 0 bases; J trimming: 1 base; junction bases outside the gene matches: 16. The CDR3 sequence is 21 residues long. CDR3 sequence (DNA): TGTGCCAGCAGCGTAGGGCCCCGGAACAGGGGGCGCCCAGGAACTAATGAAAAACTGTTTTTT. This encodes CASSVGPRNRGRPGTNEKLFF.

V usage is TRBV28 and J usage is TRBJ1-6; TRBD1 agrees at 7 bases. Unmatched junction bases numbered 11, after V lost 5 bases and J lost 7 bases. Germline lookup yields CDR1 MDHEN and CDR2 SYDVKM. The CDR3 spans 16 residues. CDR3 DNA sequence: TGTGCCAGCAGTCCCATCAGGGGGTGGGGGAATTCACCCCTCCACTTT. It yields the protein CASSPIRGWGNSPLHF.

This clone was seen a handful of times. The chain links TRBV30 to TRBJ1-2; D not resolved. In germline, CDR1 is GTSNPN, CDR2 SVGIG (reference sequence). V was shortened by 0 bases and J by 7 bases, with 18 bases between the two germline ends. There are 15 residues in the CDR3. The CDR3 bases are TGTGCCTGGAGTGTACCCCGACTCTACGGCTTTGGCTACACCTTC. Translated, it gives CAWSVPRLYGFGYTF.

The chain joins TRBV7-2 to TRBJ1-5, with 7 nucleotides matching TRBD1. Germline V gene lookup returns CDR1 SGHTA and CDR2 FQGNSA. CDR3 length equals 16 residues. Trimming at V came to 4 bases and at J to 1 base, leaving 7 bases not matched to a gene. The CDR3 DNA reads TGTGCCAGCAGCTCAAACAGGGGTGGAAGCAATCAGCCCCAGCATTTT. This sequence encodes CASSSNRGGSNQPQHF.

V gene TRBV7-2 combines with J gene TRBJ2-3, with TRBD1 matching over 10 bases. Trimming cost V 2 bases and J 13 bases; bases outside gene matches: 12. Germline V gene sequence: CDR1 SGHTA, CDR2 FQGNSA. The CDR3 covers 15 residues. The CDR3 bases are TGTGCCAGCAGCTTACTAGCGAGCGGGACAGGGGTTGAGTATTTT. It yields the protein CASSLLASGTGVEYF.

This chain joins TRBV27 and TRBJ2-7, with a possible D match to TRBD2 (6 bases). Germline CDR1 and CDR2: MNHEY and SMNVEV (reference sequence). The V end lost 10 bases, the J end lost 0 bases, and 13 bases lay between the germline ends. The CDR3 runs 13 residues. This chain's CDR3 is CAKQDGSSYEQYF. In nucleotides, the CDR3 is TGTGCCAAGCAAGACGGGAGCTCCTACGAGCAGTACTTC.

V gene TRBV4-1 combines with J gene TRBJ1-1, with D unresolved. CDR3 length: 12 amino acids. The V end lost 0 bases, the J end lost 14 bases, and 13 bases lay between the germline ends. Germline V CDR1 and CDR2: MGHRA, YSYEKL. As DNA, the CDR3 is TGCGCCAGCAGCCAAGATGCAGTGTTAAAGTTCTTT. Its translation: CASSQDAVLKFF.

The rearrangement links TRBV6-4 to TRBJ2-7, with D possibly matching TRBD2 (7 bases). The ends were cut back, 0 bases at V and 5 bases at J, with 17 bases in the middle. The CDR3 runs to 16 residues. Germline V gene sequence: CDR1 MRHNA, CDR2 SNTAGT. CDR3 in DNA: TGTGCCAGCAGTGACTCCCCCTACCCGGGGGGCGACGAGCAGTACTTC. Amino acid sequence: CASSDSPYPGGDEQYF.

This chain uses TRBV30 with TRBJ1-2; 7 nucleotides match TRBD1. The CDR3 consists of 14 residues. Germline CDR1 GTSNPN, CDR2 SVGIG (reference sequence). V was pared by 2 bases and J by 4 bases, with 7 bases of the junction left unmatched. The CDR3 is CAWSFPGGVYGYTF. CDR3 sequence (DNA): TGTGCCTGGAGTTTCCCAGGGGGAGTCTATGGCTACACCTTC.

The chain couples TRBV7-2 to TRBJ1-6; D not certain. Germline V gene lookup returns CDR1 SGHTA and CDR2 FQGNSA. This CDR3 has 14 residues. V dropped 4 bases and J dropped 8 bases, with 12 bases sitting between them. The CDR3 sequence is CASSSSPGYSPLHF. CDR3 sequence (DNA): TGTGCCAGCAGCTCCAGCCCGGGGTATTCACCCCTCCACTTT.

The chain recombines TRBV5-1 with TRBJ1-4, with 8 bases lining up with TRBD1. This CDR3 contains 15 residues. Per the germline V gene, CDR1 is SGHRS and CDR2 is YFSETQ. The trim removed 1 base at V and 12 bases at J, leaving 11 bases unmatched. CDR3: CASSLQQGDIGELFF. In nucleotides, the CDR3 is TGCGCCAGCAGCTTGCAACAGGGGGATATAGGGGAACTGTTTTTT. The whole variable domain, filled in from reference TRBV5-1 and TRBJ1-4, reads KAGVTQTPRYLIKTRGQQVTLSCSPISGHRSVSWYQQTPGQGLQFLFEYFSETQRNKGNFPGRFSGRQFSNSRSEMNVSTLELGDSALYLCASSLQQGDIGELFFGSGTQLSVL.

The rearrangement links TRBV5-5 to TRBJ1-1, with TRBD1 as a possible D gene (5 bases). The CDR3 length is 13 residues. Trimming took off 2 bases at V and 1 base at J, with 6 bases between the two ends. Germline assignment: CDR1 SGHKS and CDR2 YYEKEE (reference sequence). This chain's CDR3 is CASSFTGNTEAFF. The CDR3 DNA sequence: TGTGCCAGCAGCTTCACAGGGAACACTGAAGCTTTCTTT.

This chain uses TRBV6-1 with TRBJ1-2, with 7 bases that match TRBD1. Unmatched junction bases numbered 12, after V lost 4 bases and J lost 4 bases. This CDR3 has 16 residues. Germline V gene lookup returns CDR1 MNHNS and CDR2 SASEGT. For the CDR3, the DNA is TGTGCCAGCAGTGTCGCTTCCGTCGGGACAGCCTATGGCTACACCTTC. Amino acid sequence: CASSVASVGTAYGYTF.

This clone was seen a handful of times. This chain links TRBV7-3 with TRBJ2-3; TRBD2 agrees at 11 bases. The CDR3 runs 14 residues. The ends lost 3 bases at V and 5 bases at J; junction bases unmatched: 1. CDR1 SGHTA and CDR2 FQGTGA come from the germline V gene. The CDR3 is CASSFGTSGDTQYF. The CDR3 nucleotides are TGTGCCAGCAGCTTTGGGACTAGCGGAGATACGCAGTATTTT.